Below, 8 T cell receptor beta chains from the same sample are listed, as sequenced in a study of blood T cells in healthy people across ages. A second PCR of about 7 to 12 cycles used a sample-barcoded 5' primer and a J-beta primer mix. From the 5' RACE reads, TCRdb called clonotypes with MiXCR, one entry per CDR3 protein. The sample lists roughly 700,000 distinct CDR3 sequences, around 25% occurring once. This sample also appeared in a second study, on T cells of mothers and their children.

Source material: blood. The receptors come from a boy aged 5-17 years in good health.

In this sample, this clonotype turned up a few times. The chain is built from TRBV29-1 and TRBJ2-5; TRBD1 agrees at 8 bases. The germline gives CDR1 SQVTM, CDR2 ANQGSEA. The CDR3 extends over 13 amino acids. V trimming: 3 bases; J trimming: 2 bases; junction bases outside the gene matches: 2. The CDR3 region has the DNA TGCAGCGTTGATCGGACAGGGCAAGAGACCCAGTACTTC. Its protein product is CSVDRTGQETQYF.

The chain couples TRBV7-9 to TRBJ2-1; 8 nucleotides match TRBD1. V gave up 5 bases and J gave up 6 bases; unmatched junction bases: 9. Germline CDR1 is SEHNR and CDR2 is FQNEAQ (reference sequence). This CDR3 region has 15 residues. The CDR3 here is CASSLQDRDPNEQFF. For the CDR3, the DNA is TGTGCCAGCAGCCTTCAGGACAGGGATCCCAATGAGCAGTTCTTC. Complete variable domain (other parts from reference TRBV7-9 and TRBJ2-1): DTGVSQNPRHKITKRGQNVTFRCDPISEHNRLYWYRQTLGQGPEFLTYFQNEAQLEKSRLLSDRFSAERPKGSFSTLEIQRTEQGDSAMYLCASSLQDRDPNEQFFGPGTRLTVL.

The chain recombines TRBV11-3 with TRBJ2-5; the D gene could be TRBD1 or TRBD2 (5 bases each). The CDR3 covers 15 residues. Looked up from germline, CDR1 is SGHNT and CDR2 is YENEEA. Trimming took 2 bases from V and 1 from J, leaving 11 bases between them. The CDR3 loop reads CASSLLRDGQETQYF. The CDR3 DNA is TGTGCCAGCAGCTTACTCCGGGACGGCCAAGAGACCCAGTACTTC.

The chain combines TRBV4-2 with TRBJ2-5; 9 bases fit TRBD2. CDR3 length: 15 amino acids. The trim removed 1 base at V and 6 bases at J, leaving 6 bases unmatched. Germline V lookup: CDR1 LGHNA, CDR2 YNFKEQ. CDR3 region: CASSQVVAGVKTQYF. In nucleotides, the CDR3 is TGTGCCAGCAGCCAAGTGGTAGCGGGGGTAAAGACCCAGTACTTC.

This clonotype was seen a handful of times. The chain recombines TRBV29-1 with TRBJ1-2; D unresolved. V lost 0 bases to trimming and J lost 7 bases, with 6 bases between them. CDR3 length: 11 amino acids. Germline V gene data show CDR1 as SQVTM and CDR2 as ANQGSEA. The CDR3 coding sequence is TGCAGCGTTGAAGATCACGGTGGCTACACCTTC. This encodes CSVEDHGGYTF.

The chain carries TRBV12-3 or TRBV12-4 and TRBJ1-2; 11 bases map to TRBD1. This CDR3 has 14 amino acids. With V trimmed by 6 bases and J by 7 bases, 7 bases remained unmatched. CDR3 nucleotides: TGTGCCAGCAGAATACCGGGACAGGGGGGTGGCTACACCTTC. Its protein is CASRIPGQGGGYTF.

J is TRBJ2-5 and V is TRBV20-1; possible D gene TRBD1, 6 bases. The CDR3 is made up of 12 amino acids. Trimming took 3 bases from V and 1 from J, leaving 6 bases between them. Germline V gene lookup returns CDR1 DFQATT and CDR2 SNEGSKA (reference sequence). CDR3 sequence (DNA): TGCAGTGCTAGGGGGGCCCAAGAGACCCAGTACTTC. It is translated as CSARGAQETQYF.

This chain's CDR3 is CASSLRSSGELFF. The CDR3 region has the DNA TGTGCCAGCAGCTTGAGGTCCTCCGGGGAGCTGTTTTTT. V and J are TRBV7-9 and TRBJ2-2, with D hard to call. The V gene's germline CDR1 is SEHNR and CDR2 FQNEAQ (reference sequence). V was clipped by 3 bases and J by 6 bases, with 8 bases between them. The CDR3 is 13 amino acids.